One sample yielded the 27 T cell receptor beta chains listed below, sequenced in a study of T-cell memory formation after mild COVID-19. TCRdb processed the 5' RACE reads anew with MiXCR; each CDR3 protein has one entry. The data contain 150,000 to 200,000 distinct CDR3 sequences, more than 12% of them singletons. Material for sequencing was PBMCs or a T cell subset sorted from them (not recorded which). The origin of the receptors is an adult woman who had mild COVID-19 (a few samples of this study predate the infection). Cell type and time point are not known.

The chain is built from TRBV14 and TRBJ2-3, with 12 bases aligning to TRBD2. CDR1 and CDR2 (germline): SGHDN, FVKESK. The CDR3 contains 16 residues. V lost 4 bases and J lost 5; bases outside the gene matches: 7. The CDR3 DNA follows: TGTGCCAGCAGCCTGACTAGCGGGGGAGTTGAAGATACGCAGTATTTT. Translation gives CASSLTSGGVEDTQYF.

This clonotype has a handful of counts. The rearrangement links TRBV29-1 to TRBJ2-1, with D possibly TRBD2 on 5 matching bases. This CDR3 has 14 amino acids. The V and J ends lost 3 bases and 2 bases respectively, with 11 bases between them. Germline V gene data show CDR1 as SQVTM and CDR2 as ANQGSEA. The CDR3 DNA reads as TGCAGCGTTGAGCAGCGGACGACCTACAATGAGCAGTTCTTC. This encodes CSVEQRTTYNEQFF.

This clonotype was observed a handful of times. J is TRBJ2-7 and V is TRBV7-6; a possible D gene is TRBD1 (6 bases). This CDR3 is 15 amino acids long. The ends were cut back, 1 base at V and 3 bases at J, with 13 bases in the middle. Germline V lookup: CDR1 SGHVS, CDR2 FNYEAQ. The CDR3 protein is CASSLGSGGHYEQYF. Here the CDR3 DNA reads TGTGCCAGCAGCTTAGGCAGTGGGGGCCACTACGAGCAGTACTTC.

This clonotype occurred many times. V gene TRBV10-3 combines with J gene TRBJ2-7, with 7 positions matching TRBD2. The CDR3 totals 15 residues. The germline gives CDR1 ENHRY, CDR2 SYGVKD. V lost 3 bases and J lost 3; bases outside the gene matches: 8. The CDR3 DNA reads as TGTGCCATCAGTGAAGCCCCCCCGGGGGGCTACGAGCAGTACTTC. This sequence encodes CAISEAPPGGYEQYF.

The CDR3 region is CASSVTPGGTDTQYF. The DNA of the CDR3 is TGTGCCAGCAGTGTTACCCCCGGGGGCACAGATACGCAGTATTTT. The V gene is TRBV12-3 or TRBV12-4, the J gene TRBJ2-3; the D gene is possibly TRBD2 (5 bases). This CDR3 region has 15 residues. Trimming took 5 bases from V and 1 from J, leaving 13 bases between them.

V gene TRBV30 combines with J gene TRBJ1-6; D gene ambiguous. Germline loops: CDR1 GTSNPN, CDR2 SVGIG (reference sequence). The CDR3 totals 14 residues. Trimming cost V 0 bases and J 6 bases, with 9 bases left between them. CDR3 amino acids: CAWSVGGPNSPLHF. CDR3 nucleotides: TGTGCCTGGAGTGTAGGTGGGCCTAATTCACCCCTCCACTTT.

This clonotype occurred a few times. The chain links TRBV20-1 to TRBJ2-3; the match to TRBD2 covers 10 bases. CDR3 length: 13 amino acids. The J segment lost 6 bases and the V segment lost 6 bases, leaving 6 bases of the junction unmatched. Germline CDR1 reads DFQATT; CDR2 reads SNEGSKA (reference sequence). Here the CDR3 DNA reads TGCAGTGCGGTAGCGGGGGGCTCTGATACGCAGTATTTT. Its translation: CSAVAGGSDTQYF.

This clonotype was detected only a few times. The gene calls are TRBV18 and TRBJ2-1; no reliable D call. Trimming cost V 6 bases and J 8 bases, with 14 bases left between them. Per the germline V gene, CDR1 is KGHSH and CDR2 is LQKENI. CDR3 length: 13 residues. CDR3 protein: CASSLRSADEQFF. CDR3 DNA: TGTGCCAGCTCTCTCCGGTCGGCCGATGAGCAGTTCTTC. Full variable domain (rest looked up from reference TRBV18 and TRBJ2-1): NAGVMQNPRHLVRRRGQEARLRCSPMKGHSHVYWYRQLPEEGLKFMVYLQKENIIDESGMPKERFSAEFPKEGPSILRIQQVVRGDSAAYFCASSLRSADEQFFGPGTRLTVL.

This clonotype was seen a few times. This rearrangement joins TRBV11-2 to TRBJ2-7; possible D gene TRBD1, 5 bases. The V and J ends lost 2 bases and 6 bases respectively, with 14 bases between them. The CDR3 runs 14 residues. Germline V lookup: CDR1 SGHAT, CDR2 FQNNGV. For the CDR3, the DNA is TGTGCCAGCAGCTTACCCCTACAGGCTACCGAGCAGTACTTC. Translating gives CASSLPLQATEQYF. The full variable domain, rest sourced from reference TRBV11-2 and TRBJ2-7, is EAGVAQSPRYKIIEKRQSVAFWCNPISGHATLYWYQQILGQGPKLLIQFQNNGVVDDSQLPKDRFSAERLKGVDSTLKIQPAKLEDSAVYLCASSLPLQATEQYFGPGTRLTVT.

V usage is TRBV20-1 and J usage is TRBJ2-3; either TRBD1 or TRBD2 may supply D (6 bases each). This CDR3 has 16 residues. CDR1 and CDR2 from the germline V gene are DFQATT and SNEGSKA (reference sequence). V lost 0 bases and J 0 bases, leaving 13 bases between the germline ends. CDR3 sequence: CSARDRGAHSTDTQYF. Here the CDR3 DNA reads TGCAGTGCTAGAGATAGGGGGGCCCATAGCACAGATACGCAGTATTTT.

This chain joins TRBV10-3 and TRBJ1-2, with 8 bases identical to TRBD1. V shed 2 bases, J shed 3 bases, and the junction held 8 bases outside the gene matches. CDR1 is ENHRY, CDR2 SYGVKD, per germline. CDR3 size: 16 residues. For the CDR3, the DNA is TGTGCCATCAGTGAGCACCCAGGGGGCGCGGACTATGGCTACACCTTC. The encoded protein is CAISEHPGGADYGYTF.

This clonotype came up a few times. The rearrangement links TRBV20-1 to TRBJ2-7; no reliable D call. The germline CDR1 and CDR2 sequences are DFQATT and SNEGSKA (reference sequence). V was pared by 0 bases and J by 4 bases, with 10 bases between. The CDR3 runs to 13 residues. CDR3 nucleotide sequence: TGCAGTGCTAGAGATGGGATCGGGTACGAGCAGTACTTC. It codes for CSARDGIGYEQYF.

V and J are TRBV13 and TRBJ2-5; 10 nucleotides match TRBD1. The CDR3 has 15 amino acids. Germline V gene sequence: CDR1 PRHDT, CDR2 FYEKMQ (reference sequence). Trimming cost V 1 base and J 5 bases; bases outside gene matches: 4. CDR3 sequence: CASSLEGQGSETQYF. Written as DNA, the CDR3 is TGTGCCAGCAGCTTAGAGGGACAGGGGTCCGAGACCCAGTACTTC.

The chain employs TRBV6-5 and TRBJ2-1, with D possibly called TRBD1 or TRBD2 (6 bases each). The V end was cut by 10 bases, the J end by 9 bases, with 40 bases between. The CDR3 length is 20 residues. CDR1 is MNHEY and CDR2 is SVGAGI in the germline V gene. This CDR3 reads CATRLEEGHGLSRPQGEQFF. CDR3 coding DNA: TGTGCCACCAGGCTCGAGGAGGGACATGGACTGTCTAGGCCCCAAGGTGAGCAGTTCTTC.

The table lists this clonotype with a few counts. The chain links TRBV24-1 to TRBJ2-5; 12 positions match TRBD2. CDR1 is KGHDR, CDR2 SFDVKD, per germline. The CDR3 length is 18 residues. The junction had 9 bases not matched to a gene; V was cut back by 0 bases and J by 5 bases. The CDR3 region has the DNA TGTGCCACCAGTGATTTGAGTCCACTAGCGGGAGGAGCGGAGACCCAGTACTTC. Residues: CATSDLSPLAGGAETQYF.

In its sample, this clonotype was seen a few times. The J gene is TRBJ2-3, the V gene TRBV7-6; 10 nucleotides line up with TRBD2. CDR1 and CDR2 from the germline V gene are SGHVS and FNYEAQ. V shed 5 bases, J shed 7 bases, and the junction held 9 bases outside the gene matches. CDR3 length: 15 residues. The CDR3 sequence: CASSILAGAENTQYF. CDR3 nucleotide sequence: TGTGCCAGCAGCATTCTAGCGGGGGCCGAGAATACGCAGTATTTT.

This clonotype occurred a few times. The CDR3 spells CSARPQGWEGYTF. The CDR3 DNA reads as TGCAGTGCTAGACCCCAGGGGTGGGAAGGCTACACCTTC. This chain uses TRBV20-1 with TRBJ1-2; perhaps TRBD1 as D (6 bases). This CDR3 spans 13 amino acids. Germline V lookup: CDR1 DFQATT, CDR2 SNEGSKA (reference sequence). V was trimmed by 2 bases and J by 8 bases, leaving 15 bases between them.

J is TRBJ2-1 and V is TRBV5-1; 11 bases agree with TRBD1. J lost 6 bases, V lost 4 bases, and 3 bases had no gene match. This CDR3 comprises 14 residues. Germline V lookup: CDR1 SGHRS, CDR2 YFSETQ. CDR3: CASSTGQGVNEQFF. The CDR3 DNA reads as TGCGCCAGCAGCACGGGACAGGGGGTCAATGAGCAGTTCTTC.

A single count supports this clonotype. The chain couples TRBV30 to TRBJ2-3; no firm D call. The germline V gene encodes CDR1 GTSNPN and CDR2 SVGIG (reference sequence). This CDR3 is built from 10 residues. V was cut by 5 bases and J by 2 bases, with 2 bases left in between. The CDR3 coding sequence is TGTGCCTGGGCCACAGATACGCAGTATTTT. Protein product: CAWATDTQYF.

The rearrangement joins TRBV19 to TRBJ2-6; D perhaps matches TRBD1 (6 bases). From germline, CDR1 is LNHDA and CDR2 SQIVND (reference sequence). The CDR3 has 17 residues. V gave up 3 bases and J gave up 0 bases, with 12 bases separating them. Here the CDR3 reads CASSIRPDSSGANVLTF. DNA for the CDR3: TGTGCCAGTAGTATCCGCCCGGACAGCTCTGGGGCCAACGTCCTGACTTTC.

There are many counts of this clonotype. The gene calls are TRBV18 and TRBJ2-7, with D unclear. The V gene lost 1 base and the J gene lost 3 bases, with 4 bases spanning the gap. The CDR3 loop spans 12 amino acids. CDR1 KGHSH and CDR2 LQKENI come from the germline V gene. The CDR3 nucleotides are TGTGCCAGCTCACCACTCGGCTACGAGCAGTACTTC. It codes for CASSPLGYEQYF.

A few counts support this clonotype. The rearrangement joins TRBV13 to TRBJ2-7; the D is unclear. This CDR3 region has 13 residues. CDR1 and CDR2 (germline): PRHDT, FYEKMQ (reference sequence). Between the trimmed V and J ends, which lost 4 bases and 2 bases, there was a span of 9 bases. The CDR3 DNA sequence: TGTGCCAGCAGCTACGGACCGGCCTACGAGCAGTACTTC. Its protein product is CASSYGPAYEQYF.

This rearrangement joins TRBV6-1 to TRBJ2-7; D unclear. V was cut by 6 bases and J by 2 bases, with 14 bases left in between. This CDR3 comprises 14 residues. Per the germline V gene, CDR1 is MNHNS and CDR2 is SASEGT. CDR3 nucleotide sequence: TGTGCCAGCAGCGCCGGAAACAGCCCCTACGAGCAGTACTTC. Its protein is CASSAGNSPYEQYF.

In this sample, this clonotype turned up a few times. This chain connects TRBV24-1 to TRBJ2-5, with TRBD2 as a possible D gene (6 bases). The CDR3 sequence is 16 residues long. Germline V gene sequence: CDR1 KGHDR, CDR2 SFDVKD. V was pared by 4 bases and J by 7 bases, with 21 bases between. DNA of the CDR3: TGTGCCACCAGTGAGGAGGGAAGCACCCCCGGCGGGACCCAGTACTTC. Residues: CATSEEGSTPGGTQYF.

V usage is TRBV19 and J usage is TRBJ2-7; 8 nucleotides agree with TRBD1. The CDR3 spans 17 residues. V shed 5 bases and J 6 bases; nucleotides not matched to a gene: 18. Germline V gene data show CDR1 as LNHDA and CDR2 as SQIVND (reference sequence). The CDR3 sequence is CASSPQGAEILDFEQYF. CDR3 DNA sequence: TGTGCCAGTAGTCCCCAGGGGGCTGAAATATTGGACTTCGAGCAGTACTTC.

This clonotype was seen a few times. The chain links TRBV5-1 to TRBJ2-5; possibly TRBD1 for D (5 bases). The length of the CDR3 is 16 residues. Germline V lookup: CDR1 SGHRS, CDR2 YFSETQ. V was shortened by 0 bases and J by 4 bases, with 16 bases between the two germline ends. The CDR3 DNA sequence: TGCGCCAGCAGCTTGGCCCCTCAGGGCGTGTTAGAGACCCAGTACTTC. This encodes CASSLAPQGVLETQYF.

The V call is TRBV4-2, the J call TRBJ2-3; D gene uncertain. The germline gives CDR1 LGHNA, CDR2 YNFKEQ. The CDR3 has 12 residues. V lost 3 bases and J lost 3, with 4 bases in between. Here the CDR3 reads CASSQATDTQYF. The CDR3 coding sequence is TGTGCCAGCAGCCAGGCAACAGATACGCAGTATTTT.